The text below deals with one TCR beta chain. The CDR3 has 14 amino acids. Trimming left V 6 bases short and J 6 bases short, with 17 bases between. Germline-derived CDR1 and CDR2 are MNHEY and SVGAGI. Reverse transcription of all isolated RNA meant that expressed TCRB transcripts were sequenced. The data were produced by immunoSEQ multiplex PCR, yet TCRdb's version contains in-frame clones alone and is incomplete. The data show tens of thousands of clones, with roughly 50% seen just once and about 0.25% held by the top ten. The data belong to a study of beta chain features in type 1 diabetes. This clonotype was sampled from a woman aged 25 to 45 in good health. The rearrangement links TRBV6-5 to TRBJ2-5; a weak D match, TRBD2 (6 bases). Sequenced input: stem cell memory CD4+ T cells from blood. The CDR3, as DNA: TGTGCCAGCAGCCTAGTTGGGGGGAGCAAGACCCAGTACTTC. The encoded protein is CASSLVGGSKTQYF.